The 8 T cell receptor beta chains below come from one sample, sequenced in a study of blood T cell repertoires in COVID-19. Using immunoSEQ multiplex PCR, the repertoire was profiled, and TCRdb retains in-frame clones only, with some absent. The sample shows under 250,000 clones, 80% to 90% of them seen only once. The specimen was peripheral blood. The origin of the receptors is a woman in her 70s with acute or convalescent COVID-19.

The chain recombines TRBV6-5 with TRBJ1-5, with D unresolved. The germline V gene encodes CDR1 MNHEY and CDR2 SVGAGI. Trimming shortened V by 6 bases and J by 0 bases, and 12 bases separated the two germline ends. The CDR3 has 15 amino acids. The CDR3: CASRRQTNSNQPQHF. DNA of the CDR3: TGTGCCAGCAGGAGACAAACGAATAGCAATCAGCCCCAGCATTTT.

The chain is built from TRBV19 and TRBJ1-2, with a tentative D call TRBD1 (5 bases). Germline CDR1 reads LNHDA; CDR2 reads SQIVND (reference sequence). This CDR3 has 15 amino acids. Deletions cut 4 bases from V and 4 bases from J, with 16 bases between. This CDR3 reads CASSKDTRPAYGYTF. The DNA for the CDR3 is TGTGCCAGTAGTAAGGACACCCGACCAGCCTATGGCTACACCTTC.

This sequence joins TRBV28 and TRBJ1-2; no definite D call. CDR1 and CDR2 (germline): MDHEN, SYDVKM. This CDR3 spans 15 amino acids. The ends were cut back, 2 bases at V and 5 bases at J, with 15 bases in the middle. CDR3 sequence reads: CASSLVSGKAYGYTF. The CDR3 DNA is TGTGCCAGCAGTTTAGTGTCGGGGAAAGCATATGGCTACACCTTC.

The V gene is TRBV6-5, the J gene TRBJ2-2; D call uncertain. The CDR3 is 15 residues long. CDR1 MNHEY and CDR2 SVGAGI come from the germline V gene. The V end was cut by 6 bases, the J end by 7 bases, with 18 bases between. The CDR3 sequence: CASREYKGYFGELFF. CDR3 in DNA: TGTGCCAGCAGGGAGTACAAAGGTTACTTCGGGGAGCTGTTTTTT.

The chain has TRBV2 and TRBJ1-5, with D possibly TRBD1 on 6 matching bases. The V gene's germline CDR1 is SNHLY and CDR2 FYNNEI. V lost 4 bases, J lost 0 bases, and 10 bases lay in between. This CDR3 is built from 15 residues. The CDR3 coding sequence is TGTGCCAGCAGTGCACAGGGTGTTAGCAATCAGCCCCAGCATTTT. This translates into CASSAQGVSNQPQHF.

CDR3 protein: CASSPGASYEKLFF. The DNA of the CDR3 is TGTGCCAGCAGCCCAGGGGCCTCGTATGAAAAACTGTTTTTT. The V and J genes are TRBV7-8 and TRBJ1-4; D may be TRBD1 (6 bases). Germline CDR1 is SGHVS and CDR2 is FQNEAQ. V dropped 5 bases and J dropped 6 bases, with 13 bases sitting between them. CDR3 size: 14 residues.

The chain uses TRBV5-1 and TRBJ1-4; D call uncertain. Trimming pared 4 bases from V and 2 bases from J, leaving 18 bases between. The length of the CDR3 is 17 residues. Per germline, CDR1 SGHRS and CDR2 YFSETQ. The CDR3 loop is CASSRIAVSRTNEKLFF. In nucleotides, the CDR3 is TGCGCCAGCAGCAGGATTGCGGTTAGTAGGACTAATGAAAAACTGTTTTTT.

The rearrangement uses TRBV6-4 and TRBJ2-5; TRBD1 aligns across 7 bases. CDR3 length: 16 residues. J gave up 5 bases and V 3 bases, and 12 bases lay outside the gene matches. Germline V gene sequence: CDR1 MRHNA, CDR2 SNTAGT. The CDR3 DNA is TGTGCCAGCAGTGATCGTGAGACAGGGTACGGGGAGACCCAGTACTTC. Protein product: CASSDRETGYGETQYF.